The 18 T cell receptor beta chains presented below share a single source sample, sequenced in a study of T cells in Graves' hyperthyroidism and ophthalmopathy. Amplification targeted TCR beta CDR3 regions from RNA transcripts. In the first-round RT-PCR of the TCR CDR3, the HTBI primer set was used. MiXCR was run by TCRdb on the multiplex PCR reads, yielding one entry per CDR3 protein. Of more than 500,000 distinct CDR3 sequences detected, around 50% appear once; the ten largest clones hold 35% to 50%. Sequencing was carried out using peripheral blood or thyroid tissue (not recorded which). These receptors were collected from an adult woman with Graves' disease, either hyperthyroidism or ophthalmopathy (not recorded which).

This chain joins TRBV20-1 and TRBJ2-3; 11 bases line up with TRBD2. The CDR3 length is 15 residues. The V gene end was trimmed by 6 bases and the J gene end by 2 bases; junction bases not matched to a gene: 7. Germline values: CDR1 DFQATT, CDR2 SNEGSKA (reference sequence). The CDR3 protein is CSAAGLAVDTDTQYF. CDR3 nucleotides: TGCAGTGCCGCGGGACTAGCGGTAGACACAGATACGCAGTATTTT.

The CDR3 loop is CSSAGESNEQYF. The CDR3 DNA follows: TGCAGCTCAGCAGGGGAGTCGAACGAGCAGTACTTC. The chain combines TRBV29-1 with TRBJ2-7; tentative D call: TRBD1 (6 bases). The CDR3 is made up of 12 amino acids. Germline lookup yields CDR1 SQVTM and CDR2 ANQGSEA. The V end was cut by 8 bases, the J end by 5 bases, with 16 bases between.

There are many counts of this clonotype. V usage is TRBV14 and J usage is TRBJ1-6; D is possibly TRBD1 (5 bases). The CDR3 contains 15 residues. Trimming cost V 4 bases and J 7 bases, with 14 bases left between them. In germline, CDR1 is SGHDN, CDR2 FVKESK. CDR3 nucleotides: TGTGCCAGCAGCCCGCAGGGTTTGGGGAATTCACCCCTCCACTTT. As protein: CASSPQGLGNSPLHF.

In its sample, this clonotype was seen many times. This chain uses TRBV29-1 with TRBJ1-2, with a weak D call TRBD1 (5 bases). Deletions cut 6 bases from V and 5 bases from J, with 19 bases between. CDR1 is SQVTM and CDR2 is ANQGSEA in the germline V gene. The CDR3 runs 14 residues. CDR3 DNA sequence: TGCAGCGTCCAAAAACAGGACCCGACTTATGGCTACACCTTC. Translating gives CSVQKQDPTYGYTF.

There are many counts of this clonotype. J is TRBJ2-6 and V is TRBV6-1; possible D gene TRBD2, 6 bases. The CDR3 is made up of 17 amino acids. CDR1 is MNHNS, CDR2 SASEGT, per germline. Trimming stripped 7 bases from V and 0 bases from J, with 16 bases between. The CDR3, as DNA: TGTGCCAGCATCCTCGGGGGTCTCAGCTCTGGGGCCAACGTCCTGACTTTC. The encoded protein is CASILGGLSSGANVLTF.

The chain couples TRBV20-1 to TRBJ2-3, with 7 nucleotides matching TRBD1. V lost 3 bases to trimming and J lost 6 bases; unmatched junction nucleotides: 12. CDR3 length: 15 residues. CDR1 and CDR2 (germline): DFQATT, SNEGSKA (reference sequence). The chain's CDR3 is CSASGDRVRSDTQYF. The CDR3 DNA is TGCAGTGCTAGCGGTGACAGGGTGAGGTCGGATACGCAGTATTTT.

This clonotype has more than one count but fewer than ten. DNA for the CDR3: TGTGCCAGGGAGGAAACAGGGAATGAGTACACCTTC. This encodes CAREETGNEYTF. The V gene is TRBV2, the J gene TRBJ1-2; D may be TRBD1 (6 bases). This CDR3 region has 12 residues. The germline gives CDR1 SNHLY, CDR2 FYNNEI. Deletions cut 9 bases from V and 11 bases from J, with 19 bases between.

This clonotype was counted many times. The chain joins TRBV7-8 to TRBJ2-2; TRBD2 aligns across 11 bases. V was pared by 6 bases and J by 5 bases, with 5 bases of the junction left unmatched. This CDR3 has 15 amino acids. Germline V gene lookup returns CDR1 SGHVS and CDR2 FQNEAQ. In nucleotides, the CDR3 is TGTGCCAGCAGAGAACGGACTAGCGGGACCGGGGAGCTGTTTTTT. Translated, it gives CASRERTSGTGELFF.

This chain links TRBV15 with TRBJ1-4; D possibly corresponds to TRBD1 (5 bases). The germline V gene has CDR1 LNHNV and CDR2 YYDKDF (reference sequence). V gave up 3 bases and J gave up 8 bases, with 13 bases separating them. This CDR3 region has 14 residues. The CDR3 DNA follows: TGTGCCACCAGCAGCCAGGGAGGAGGCGAAAAACTGTTTTTT. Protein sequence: CATSSQGGGEKLFF.

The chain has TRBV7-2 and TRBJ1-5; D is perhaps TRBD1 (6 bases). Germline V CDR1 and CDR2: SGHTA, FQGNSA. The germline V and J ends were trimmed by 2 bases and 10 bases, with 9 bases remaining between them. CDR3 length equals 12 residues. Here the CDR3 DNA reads TGTGCCAGCAGCTTACAGGGGTTACCCCAGCATTTT. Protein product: CASSLQGLPQHF.

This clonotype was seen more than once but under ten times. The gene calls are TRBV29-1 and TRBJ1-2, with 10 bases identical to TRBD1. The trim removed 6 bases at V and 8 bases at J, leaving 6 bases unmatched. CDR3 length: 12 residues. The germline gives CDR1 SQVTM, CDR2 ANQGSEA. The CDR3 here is CSVDRGLNGYTF. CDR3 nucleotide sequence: TGCAGCGTCGACAGGGGGCTGAACGGCTACACCTTC.

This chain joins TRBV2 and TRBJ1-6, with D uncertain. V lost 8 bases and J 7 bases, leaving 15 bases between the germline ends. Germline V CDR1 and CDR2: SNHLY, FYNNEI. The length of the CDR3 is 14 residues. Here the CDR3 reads CASGLGDRNSPLHF. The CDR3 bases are TGTGCCAGCGGCCTTGGGGATAGGAATTCACCCCTCCACTTT.

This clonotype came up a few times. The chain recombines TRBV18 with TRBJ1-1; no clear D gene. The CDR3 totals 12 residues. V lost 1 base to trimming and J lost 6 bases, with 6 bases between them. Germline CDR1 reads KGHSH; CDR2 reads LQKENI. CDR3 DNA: TGTGCCAGCTCACCACGGGGTTCTGAAGCTTTCTTT. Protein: CASSPRGSEAFF.

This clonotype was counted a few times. This chain's CDR3 is CASSLQEWNTEAFF. In DNA form, the CDR3 reads TGTGCCAGCAGCTTACAGGAGTGGAACACTGAAGCTTTCTTT. The chain has TRBV7-8 and TRBJ1-1, with unresolved D. Germline-derived CDR1 and CDR2 are SGHVS and FQNEAQ. CDR3 length equals 14 residues. Trimming removed 2 bases at V and 1 base at J, with 8 bases between.

The CDR3, as DNA: TGTGCCAGCAGCACTACGACAGGGGCCTTCGAAAAACTGTTTTTT. Translation gives CASSTTTGAFEKLFF. The rearrangement uses TRBV7-9 and TRBJ1-4; TRBD1 agrees at 8 bases. This CDR3 spans 15 amino acids. With V trimmed by 5 bases and J by 8 bases, 10 bases remained unmatched. The germline gives CDR1 SEHNR, CDR2 FQNEAQ (reference sequence).

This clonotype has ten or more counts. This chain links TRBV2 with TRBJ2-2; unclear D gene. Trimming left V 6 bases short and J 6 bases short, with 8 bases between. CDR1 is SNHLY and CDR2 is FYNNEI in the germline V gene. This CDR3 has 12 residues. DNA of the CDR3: TGTGCCAGCAGGGAGCTGTCCGGGGAGCTGTTTTTT. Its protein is CASRELSGELFF.

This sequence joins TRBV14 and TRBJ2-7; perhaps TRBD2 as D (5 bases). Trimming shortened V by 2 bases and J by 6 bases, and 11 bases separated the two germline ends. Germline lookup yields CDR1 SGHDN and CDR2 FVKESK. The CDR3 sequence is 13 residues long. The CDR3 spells CASSQYGDSEQYF. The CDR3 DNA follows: TGTGCCAGCAGCCAATACGGGGATTCCGAGCAGTACTTC. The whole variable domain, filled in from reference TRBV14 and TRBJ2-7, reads EAGVTQFPSHSVIEKGQTVTLRCDPISGHDNLYWYRRVMGKEIKFLLHFVKESKQDESGMPNNRFLAERTGGTYSTLKVQPAELEDSGVYFCASSQYGDSEQYFGPGTRLTVT.

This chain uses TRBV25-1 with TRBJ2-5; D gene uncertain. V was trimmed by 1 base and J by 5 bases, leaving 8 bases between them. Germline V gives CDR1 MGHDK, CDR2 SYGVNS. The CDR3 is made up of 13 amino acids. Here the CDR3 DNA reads TGTGCCAGCAGTGAATTGGTGGTCGAGACCCAGTACTTC. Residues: CASSELVVETQYF.